This T cell receptor beta chain was sequenced in a study of cytomegalovirus exposure and HLA in healthy donors. Study-level results: Using a false discovery rate of 0.05, a later analysis showed that fewer than 20,000 TCR beta sequences were associated with HLA alleles.

This clone came up once. Its antigen remains unidentified. PCR amplification relied on 60 Vbeta primers (plus 13 Jbeta primers). The protocol was immunoSEQ multiplex PCR, while the TCRdb copy is restricted to in-frame clones and leaves out a portion. Of 210,000 or so clones listed, roughly 85% are singletons. Trimming removed 4 bases from V and 5 bases from J, with 18 bases in between. Per the germline V gene, CDR1 is MNHNS and CDR2 is SASEGT. This CDR3 region has 16 residues. This TCR was sampled from a man aged 18 to 29 in good health and CMV-seronegative. This chain connects TRBV6-1 to TRBJ2-1, with a weak D call TRBD1 (6 bases). Sequenced input: PBMCs. CDR3 amino acids: CASSGDTITGHNEQFF. The CDR3 bases are TGTGCCAGCAGTGGGGACACCATCACGGGGCACAATGAGCAGTTCTTC.